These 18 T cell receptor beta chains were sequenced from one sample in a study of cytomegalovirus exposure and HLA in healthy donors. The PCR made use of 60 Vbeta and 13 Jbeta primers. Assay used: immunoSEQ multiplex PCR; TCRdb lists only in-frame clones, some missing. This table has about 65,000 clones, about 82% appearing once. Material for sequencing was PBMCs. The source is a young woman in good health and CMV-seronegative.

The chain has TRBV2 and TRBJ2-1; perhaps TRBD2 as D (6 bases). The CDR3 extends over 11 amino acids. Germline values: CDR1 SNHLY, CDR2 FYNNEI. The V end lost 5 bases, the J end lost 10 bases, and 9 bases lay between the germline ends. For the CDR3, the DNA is TGTGCCAGCAGTACCCTAGCGGAGCAGTTCTTC. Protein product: CASSTLAEQFF.

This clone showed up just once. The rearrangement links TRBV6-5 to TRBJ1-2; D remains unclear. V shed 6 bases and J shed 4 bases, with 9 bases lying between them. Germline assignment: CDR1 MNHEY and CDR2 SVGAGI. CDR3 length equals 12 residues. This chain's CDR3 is CASSQTGYGYTF. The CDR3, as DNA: TGTGCCAGCAGCCAAACCGGCTATGGCTACACCTTC.

The CDR3 sequence: CASSETRGASGRTDTQYF. In DNA, the CDR3 is TGTGCCAGCAGTGAAACCAGGGGGGCTAGCGGGAGGACAGATACGCAGTATTTT. The chain carries TRBV2 and TRBJ2-3, with 11 bases aligning to TRBD2. The trim removed 2 bases at V and 3 bases at J, leaving 10 bases unmatched. CDR3 size: 18 residues. In germline, CDR1 is SNHLY, CDR2 FYNNEI.

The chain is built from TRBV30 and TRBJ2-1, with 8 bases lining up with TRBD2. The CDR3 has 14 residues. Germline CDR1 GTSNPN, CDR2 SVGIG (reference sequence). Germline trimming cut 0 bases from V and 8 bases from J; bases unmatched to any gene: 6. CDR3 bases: TGTGCCTGGAGTGTGGGAAGCGGGAGTTATGAGCAGTTCTTC. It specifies CAWSVGSGSYEQFF.

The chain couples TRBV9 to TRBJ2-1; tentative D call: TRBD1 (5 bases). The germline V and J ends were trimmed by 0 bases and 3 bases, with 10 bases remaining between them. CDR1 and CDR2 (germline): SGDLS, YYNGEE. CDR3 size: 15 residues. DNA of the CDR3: TGTGCCAGCAGCGTAGGGCAGGGAATCTACAATGAGCAGTTCTTC. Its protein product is CASSVGQGIYNEQFF. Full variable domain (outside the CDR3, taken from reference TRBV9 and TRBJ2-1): DSGVTQTPKHLITATGQRVTLRCSPRSGDLSVYWYQQSLDQGLQFLIQYYNGEERAKGNILERFSAQQFPDLHSELNLSSLELGDSALYFCASSVGQGIYNEQFFGPGTRLTVL.

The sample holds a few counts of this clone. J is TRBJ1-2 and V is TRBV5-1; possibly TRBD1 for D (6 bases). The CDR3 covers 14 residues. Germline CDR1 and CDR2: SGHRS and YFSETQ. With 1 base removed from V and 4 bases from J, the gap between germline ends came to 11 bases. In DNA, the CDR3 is TGCGCCAGCAGCTTGTCGGACAGTTCCTATGGCTACACCTTC. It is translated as CASSLSDSSYGYTF.

The CDR3 DNA is TGTGCCAGCAGTCAACAGGGTACCAAAAACATTCAGTACTTC. It yields the protein CASSQQGTKNIQYF. The chain joins TRBV6-6 to TRBJ2-4; a possible D gene is TRBD1 (6 bases). With 5 bases removed from V and 2 bases from J, the gap between germline ends came to 10 bases. The CDR3 has 14 residues. Germline loops: CDR1 MNHNY, CDR2 SVGAGI (reference sequence).

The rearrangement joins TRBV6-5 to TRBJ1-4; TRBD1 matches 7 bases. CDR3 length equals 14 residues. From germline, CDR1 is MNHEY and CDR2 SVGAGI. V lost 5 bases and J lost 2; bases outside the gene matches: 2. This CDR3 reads CASSLTGTNEKLFF. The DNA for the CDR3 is TGTGCCAGCAGTCTGACAGGGACTAATGAAAAACTGTTTTTT.

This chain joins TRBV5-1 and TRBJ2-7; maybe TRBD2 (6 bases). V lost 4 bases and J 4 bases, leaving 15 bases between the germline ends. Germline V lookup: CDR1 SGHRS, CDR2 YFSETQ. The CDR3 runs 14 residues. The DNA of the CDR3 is TGCGCCAGCAGCATTCGGGACTCTGATTACGAGCAGTACTTC. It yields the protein CASSIRDSDYEQYF.

CDR3 DNA: TGTGCCTGGAGGGTCGAGGGCAGAAACTCTGGAAACACCATATATTTT. The encoded protein is CAWRVEGRNSGNTIYF. The chain links TRBV30 to TRBJ1-3; D is unclear. The germline V and J ends were trimmed by 3 bases and 0 bases, with 15 bases remaining between them. Germline assignment: CDR1 GTSNPN and CDR2 SVGIG (reference sequence). CDR3 length: 16 residues.

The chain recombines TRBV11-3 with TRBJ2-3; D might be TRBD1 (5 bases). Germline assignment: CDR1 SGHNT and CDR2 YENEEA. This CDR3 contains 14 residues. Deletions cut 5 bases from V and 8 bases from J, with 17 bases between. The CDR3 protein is CASSPQGAEGTQYF. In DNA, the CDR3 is TGTGCCAGCAGCCCCCAGGGCGCAGAAGGTACGCAGTATTTT.

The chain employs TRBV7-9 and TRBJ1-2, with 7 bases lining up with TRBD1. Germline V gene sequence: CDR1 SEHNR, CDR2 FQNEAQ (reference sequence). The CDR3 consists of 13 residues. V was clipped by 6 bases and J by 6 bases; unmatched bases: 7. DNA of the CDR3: TGTGCCAGCAGACAAACAGGGGAGGATGGCTACACCTTC. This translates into CASRQTGEDGYTF.

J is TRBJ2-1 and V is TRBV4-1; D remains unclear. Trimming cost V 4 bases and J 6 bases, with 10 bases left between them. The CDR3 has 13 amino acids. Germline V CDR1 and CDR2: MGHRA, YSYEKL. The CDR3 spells CASSPLFINEQFF. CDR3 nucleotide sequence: TGCGCCAGCAGCCCACTATTCATCAATGAGCAGTTCTTC.

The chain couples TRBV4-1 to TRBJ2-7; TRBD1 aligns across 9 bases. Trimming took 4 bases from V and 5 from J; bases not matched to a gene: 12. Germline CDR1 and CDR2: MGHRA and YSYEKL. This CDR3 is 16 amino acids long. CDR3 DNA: TGCGCCAGCAGCCGAAGTTCAGGGACAGGGTTGCACGAGCAGTACTTC. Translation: CASSRSSGTGLHEQYF.

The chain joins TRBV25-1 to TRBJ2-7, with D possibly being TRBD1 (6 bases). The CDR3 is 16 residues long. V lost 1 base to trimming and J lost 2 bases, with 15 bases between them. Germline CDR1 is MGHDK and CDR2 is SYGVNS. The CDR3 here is CASSEWTAGVTYEQYF. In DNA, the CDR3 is TGTGCCAGCAGTGAATGGACGGCAGGGGTAACCTACGAGCAGTACTTC.

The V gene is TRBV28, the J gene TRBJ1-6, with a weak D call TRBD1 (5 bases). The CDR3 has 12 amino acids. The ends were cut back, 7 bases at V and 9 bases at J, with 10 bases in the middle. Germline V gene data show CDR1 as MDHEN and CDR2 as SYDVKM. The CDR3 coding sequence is TGTGCCAGCAATTTGGGGGGTTCACCCCTCCACTTT. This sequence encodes CASNLGGSPLHF. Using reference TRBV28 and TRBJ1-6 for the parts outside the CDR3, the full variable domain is DVKVTQSSRYLVKRTGEKVFLECVQDMDHENMFWYRQDPGLGLRLIYFSYDVKMKEKGDIPEGYSVSREKKERFSLILESASTNQTSMYLCASNLGGSPLHFGNGTRLTVT.

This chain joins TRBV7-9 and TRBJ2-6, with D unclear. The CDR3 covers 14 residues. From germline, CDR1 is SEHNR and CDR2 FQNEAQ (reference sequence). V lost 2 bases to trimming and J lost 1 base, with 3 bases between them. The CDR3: CASSLRSGANVLTF. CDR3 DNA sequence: TGTGCCAGCAGCTTACGTTCTGGGGCCAACGTCCTGACTTTC.

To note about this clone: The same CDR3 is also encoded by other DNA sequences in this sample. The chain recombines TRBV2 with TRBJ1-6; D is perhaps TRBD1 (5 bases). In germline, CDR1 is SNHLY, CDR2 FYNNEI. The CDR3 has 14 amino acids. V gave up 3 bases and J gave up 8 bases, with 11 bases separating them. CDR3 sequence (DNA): TGTGCCAGCAGTGACAGGGTTGAGGATTCACCCCTCCACTTT. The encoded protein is CASSDRVEDSPLHF.